This entry lists 29 T cell receptor beta chains sequenced from one sample in a study of T cell changes during pregnancy in multiple sclerosis. Assay used: immunoSEQ multiplex PCR; TCRdb lists only in-frame clones, some missing. The sample yields some 51,000 clones, about 94% seen once. This specimen was CD8+ T cells from peripheral blood mononuclear cells, taken in the first trimester of pregnancy. All receptors derive from a female donor with multiple sclerosis, enrolled in a pregnancy study.

In DNA form, the CDR3 reads TGCGCCAGCAGCTTGGCCAGGACAGCCGGGAACACTGAAGCTTTCTTT. Protein product: CASSLARTAGNTEAFF. The chain joins TRBV5-1 to TRBJ1-1, with D maybe TRBD1 (6 bases). V shed 0 bases and J shed 1 base, with 13 bases lying between them. CDR3 length equals 16 residues. Germline CDR1 and CDR2: SGHRS and YFSETQ.

The chain couples TRBV4-1 to TRBJ2-5, with 8 bases lining up with TRBD2. The length of the CDR3 is 15 residues. Germline lookup yields CDR1 MGHRA and CDR2 YSYEKL. V gave up 5 bases and J gave up 6 bases; unmatched junction bases: 11. CDR3 nucleotide sequence: TGCGCCAGCAGCTTCAGGCGGGGGGATAAAAAGACCCAGTACTTC. The encoded protein is CASSFRRGDKKTQYF.

This chain joins TRBV6-4 and TRBJ2-1; 9 bases are a match to TRBD2. The junction had 8 bases not matched to a gene; V was cut back by 5 bases and J by 6 bases. Per germline, CDR1 MRHNA and CDR2 SNTAGT. CDR3 length: 15 residues. The CDR3 sequence: CASSILAGSANEQFF. CDR3 bases: TGTGCCAGCAGTATTCTAGCGGGATCTGCCAATGAGCAGTTCTTC.

The chain uses TRBV11-2 and TRBJ2-7; 10 positions agree with TRBD1. Germline CDR1 is SGHAT and CDR2 is FQNNGV. The CDR3 spans 13 residues. Germline trimming cut 1 base from V and 6 bases from J; bases unmatched to any gene: 0. The DNA of the CDR3 is TGTGCCAGCAGCTTAGGACAGGGGGCCGAGCAGTACTTC. It specifies CASSLGQGAEQYF.

V usage is TRBV10-3 and J usage is TRBJ2-2, with D unresolved. The CDR3 has 13 amino acids. Trimming stripped 2 bases from V and 4 bases from J, with 5 bases between. Germline CDR1 ENHRY, CDR2 SYGVKD. CDR3: CAISEGSTGELFF. The DNA of the CDR3 is TGTGCCATCAGTGAGGGCAGCACCGGGGAGCTGTTTTTT.

The chain employs TRBV27 and TRBJ2-3; no clear D. Germline-derived CDR1 and CDR2 are MNHEY and SMNVEV (reference sequence). The CDR3 covers 15 residues. V was trimmed by 2 bases and J by 0 bases, leaving 9 bases between them. The DNA of the CDR3 is TGTGCCAGCAGTTTACGAGTAGTCAGCACAGATACGCAGTATTTT. Translating gives CASSLRVVSTDTQYF.

The chain is built from TRBV5-1 and TRBJ1-2; D unresolved. Trimming left V 7 bases short and J 2 bases short, with 9 bases between. CDR1 and CDR2 (germline): SGHRS, YFSETQ. The CDR3 length is 12 residues. This CDR3 reads CASSGDNYGYTF. The CDR3 DNA sequence: TGCGCCAGCTCGGGAGACAACTATGGCTACACCTTC.

The CDR3 protein is CASSVTGTSGRALNEQFF. In DNA, the CDR3 is TGTGCCAGCAGCGTAACCGGGACTAGCGGGAGGGCCCTCAATGAGCAGTTCTTC. V gene TRBV9 combines with J gene TRBJ2-1; TRBD2 matches 16 bases. The germline V gene encodes CDR1 SGDLS and CDR2 YYNGEE. J was trimmed by 6 bases and V by 1 base; bases with no gene match: 7. The CDR3 contains 18 residues.

The chain links TRBV25-1 to TRBJ1-2; D is possibly TRBD1 (6 bases). This CDR3 is 15 amino acids long. CDR1 MGHDK and CDR2 SYGVNS come from the germline V gene. Trimming took 1 base from V and 3 from J, leaving 12 bases between them. In DNA form, the CDR3 reads TGTGCCAGCAGTGAATGGCAGGGGTGGGACTATGGCTACACCTTC. Translation gives CASSEWQGWDYGYTF.

The sample holds one count of this clone. The chain is built from TRBV7-3 and TRBJ1-1; 8 nucleotides agree with TRBD1. Unmatched junction bases numbered 6, after V lost 5 bases and J lost 4 bases. The germline V gene encodes CDR1 SGHTA and CDR2 FQGTGA. This CDR3 contains 14 residues. The CDR3 spells CASSSGQGRTEAFF. CDR3 DNA: TGTGCCAGCAGCAGCGGACAGGGTCGCACTGAAGCTTTCTTT.

This rearrangement joins TRBV6-6 to TRBJ1-5; D perhaps matches TRBD1 (6 bases). Germline lookup yields CDR1 MNHNY and CDR2 SVGAGI (reference sequence). Trimming shortened V by 6 bases and J by 5 bases, and 11 bases separated the two germline ends. This CDR3 spans 13 amino acids. The CDR3 here is CASSLNRDQPQHF. Written as DNA, the CDR3 is TGTGCCAGCAGCTTAAACAGGGATCAGCCCCAGCATTTT.

V is TRBV2 and J is TRBJ2-3, with a weak D call TRBD2 (5 bases). CDR1 is SNHLY, CDR2 FYNNEI, per germline. V lost 11 bases and J 4 bases, leaving 19 bases between the germline ends. This CDR3 is built from 14 residues. The chain's CDR3 is CAGKEDFGADTQYF. In DNA, the CDR3 is TGTGCCGGAAAAGAGGACTTTGGGGCAGATACGCAGTATTTT.

The chain is built from TRBV27 and TRBJ2-7; no firm D call. The germline V gene encodes CDR1 MNHEY and CDR2 SMNVEV (reference sequence). The CDR3 loop spans 13 amino acids. Trimming left V 2 bases short and J 6 bases short, with 11 bases between. Here the CDR3 reads CASSLGLSGEQYF. Here the CDR3 DNA reads TGTGCCAGCAGTTTAGGGCTTTCTGGCGAGCAGTACTTC.

Here the CDR3 reads CASSLVGVNEQFF. CDR3 bases: TGTGCCAGCAGCTTAGTCGGAGTCAATGAGCAGTTCTTC. V gene TRBV7-9 combines with J gene TRBJ2-1; D gene ambiguous. The germline CDR1 and CDR2 sequences are SEHNR and FQNEAQ (reference sequence). This CDR3 region has 13 residues. V lost 1 base, J lost 6 bases, and 7 bases lay in between.

The V and J genes are TRBV9 and TRBJ2-5; 12 bases fit TRBD2. V dropped 4 bases and J dropped 5; count of bases not matched to a gene: 9. Germline loops: CDR1 SGDLS, CDR2 YYNGEE. The CDR3 has 16 residues. For the CDR3, the DNA is TGTGCCAGCAGCCCCAGACTAGCGGGAGTGGGGGAGACCCAGTACTTC. This encodes CASSPRLAGVGETQYF. The complete variable domain, with remaining parts taken from reference TRBV9 and TRBJ2-5, reads DSGVTQTPKHLITATGQRVTLRCSPRSGDLSVYWYQQSLDQGLQFLIQYYNGEERAKGNILERFSAQQFPDLHSELNLSSLELGDSALYFCASSPRLAGVGETQYFGPGTRLLVL.

The V and J genes are TRBV19 and TRBJ1-5; 7 bases line up with TRBD1. The CDR3 has 15 amino acids. The germline V gene has CDR1 LNHDA and CDR2 SQIVND (reference sequence). V was clipped by 5 bases and J by 3 bases; unmatched bases: 7. CDR3 amino acids: CASSPGTASNQPQHF. The CDR3 DNA is TGTGCCAGTAGTCCCGGGACAGCTTCCAATCAGCCCCAGCATTTT.

The V call is TRBV9, the J call TRBJ2-3; 8 nucleotides align to TRBD1. The CDR3 totals 16 residues. Trimming at V came to 1 base and at J to 6 bases, leaving 10 bases not matched to a gene. Germline CDR1 is SGDLS and CDR2 is YYNGEE. In DNA, the CDR3 is TGTGCCAGCAGCGTACAAACGGGACAGGTCGGGGATACGCAGTATTTT. Its translation is CASSVQTGQVGDTQYF. The full variable domain, its missing parts supplied by reference TRBV9 and TRBJ2-3, is DSGVTQTPKHLITATGQRVTLRCSPRSGDLSVYWYQQSLDQGLQFLIQYYNGEERAKGNILERFSAQQFPDLHSELNLSSLELGDSALYFCASSVQTGQVGDTQYFGPGTRLTVL.

This clone was counted only a few times. The rearrangement joins TRBV7-8 to TRBJ2-3; D is perhaps TRBD2 (6 bases). Germline-derived CDR1 and CDR2 are SGHVS and FQNEAQ. CDR3 size: 16 residues. V lost 0 bases and J lost 6, with 16 bases in between. The CDR3, as DNA: TGTGCCAGCAGCTTAGCGTTCGTAGGAGGGCGGGATACGCAGTATTTT. Protein: CASSLAFVGGRDTQYF.

V is TRBV27 and J is TRBJ2-3, with a possible D match to TRBD2 (7 bases). CDR3 length: 17 residues. The V gene's germline CDR1 is MNHEY and CDR2 SMNVEV (reference sequence). The V and J ends lost 0 bases and 2 bases respectively, with 15 bases between them. CDR3 sequence (DNA): TGTGCCAGCAGTTTATCAGGAGGGAGGGGGTACACAGATACGCAGTATTTT. This translates into CASSLSGGRGYTDTQYF.

The chain carries TRBV28 and TRBJ2-7; D is perhaps TRBD2 (6 bases). Looked up from germline, CDR1 is MDHEN and CDR2 is SYDVKM. This CDR3 has 15 residues. V lost 6 bases and J 2 bases, leaving 17 bases between the germline ends. CDR3 bases: TGTGCCAGCAGCCGCGGGGTCATCATCCCCTACGAGCAGTACTTC. This encodes CASSRGVIIPYEQYF.

This clone was detected once. V and J are TRBV19 and TRBJ1-1, with 8 positions matching TRBD1. The CDR3 contains 14 residues. From germline, CDR1 is LNHDA and CDR2 SQIVND (reference sequence). The V and J ends lost 3 bases and 2 bases, in that order; junction bases with no gene match: 2. The CDR3 DNA reads as TGTGCCAGTAGTATCGGACAGGGAAACACTGAAGCTTTCTTT. Translation gives CASSIGQGNTEAFF.

The chain recombines TRBV5-8 with TRBJ1-5; D call uncertain. The V gene's germline CDR1 is SGHTS and CDR2 YDEGEE. The CDR3 extends over 15 amino acids. With 5 bases removed from V and 2 bases from J, the gap between germline ends came to 14 bases. As DNA, the CDR3 is TGTGCCAGCAGAAGTGGGCGTACGGGCAATCAGCCCCAGCATTTT. It specifies CASRSGRTGNQPQHF. Using reference TRBV5-8 and TRBJ1-5 for the parts outside the CDR3, the full variable domain is EAGVTQSPTHLIKTRGQQATLRCSPISGHTSVYWYQQALGLGLQFLLWYDEGEERNRGNFPPRFSGRQFPNYSSELNVNALELEDSALYLCASRSGRTGNQPQHFGDGTRLSIL.

The DNA of the CDR3 is TGCAGCGTTGAATCGGCACGGGTTCTAATGGGTACGCAGTATTTT. This translates into CSVESARVLMGTQYF. The chain recombines TRBV29-1 with TRBJ2-3, with no clear D. The germline V and J ends were trimmed by 2 bases and 8 bases, with 20 bases remaining between them. The CDR3 has 15 residues. Germline V CDR1 and CDR2: SQVTM, ANQGSEA.

The gene calls are TRBV28 and TRBJ2-1; D is possibly TRBD2 (5 bases). Germline CDR1 and CDR2: MDHEN and SYDVKM. V lost 3 bases and J lost 2, with 17 bases in between. The CDR3 is 17 residues long. The CDR3 here is CASSFLSSGRPYNEQFF. The CDR3 nucleotides are TGTGCCAGCAGTTTTCTCTCAAGCGGAAGACCCTACAATGAGCAGTTCTTC. Full variable domain (rest looked up from reference TRBV28 and TRBJ2-1): DVKVTQSSRYLVKRTGEKVFLECVQDMDHENMFWYRQDPGLGLRLIYFSYDVKMKEKGDIPEGYSVSREKKERFSLILESASTNQTSMYLCASSFLSSGRPYNEQFFGPGTRLTVL.

V and J are TRBV29-1 and TRBJ2-1; 11 bases are shared with TRBD1. CDR1 and CDR2 (germline): SQVTM, ANQGSEA. J lost 4 bases, V lost 3 bases, and 11 bases had no gene match. This CDR3 has 17 amino acids. CDR3 bases: TGCAGCGTTGAGAGTGGAGGACAGGGGGCAGGGTACAATGAGCAGTTCTTC. Amino acid sequence: CSVESGGQGAGYNEQFF.

The chain is built from TRBV29-1 and TRBJ2-2; TRBD1 might be the D (6 bases). Per the germline V gene, CDR1 is SQVTM and CDR2 is ANQGSEA. The V end was cut by 1 base, the J end by 6 bases, with 12 bases between. The CDR3 covers 14 residues. This CDR3 reads CSVEGQGSPGELFF. CDR3 DNA: TGCAGCGTTGAAGGCCAGGGGAGTCCCGGGGAGCTGTTTTTT.

This chain connects TRBV4-1 to TRBJ2-1; D possibly corresponds to TRBD1 (8 bases). Looked up from germline, CDR1 is MGHRA and CDR2 is YSYEKL. The CDR3 covers 15 residues. The V end was cut by 4 bases, the J end by 6 bases, with 16 bases between. CDR3 nucleotides: TGCGCCAGCAGCCTGACAGGGGAGGGAGGCAATGAGCAGTTCTTC. Its translation: CASSLTGEGGNEQFF.

This clone has just a few counts. The chain has TRBV4-3 and TRBJ1-2; D remains ambiguous. Germline V lookup: CDR1 LGHNA, CDR2 YSLEER. CDR3 length: 12 amino acids. V was cut by 4 bases and J by 10 bases, with 13 bases left in between. CDR3 sequence (DNA): TGCGCCAGCAGCCGGGAGGACTCGTCCTACACCTTC. This encodes CASSREDSSYTF.

This rearrangement joins TRBV18 to TRBJ2-7; D gene uncertain. Germline V gene data show CDR1 as KGHSH and CDR2 as LQKENI. The CDR3 spans 14 residues. The V end lost 1 base, the J end lost 0 bases, and 7 bases lay between the germline ends. In nucleotides, the CDR3 is TGTGCCAGCTCACCACAAGACAACTCCTACGAGCAGTACTTC. This sequence encodes CASSPQDNSYEQYF.